This is a list of T cell receptor beta chains from one sample in a study of OX40 agonist ivuxolimab in advanced cancers. Clones were sequenced by immunoSEQ multiplex PCR, and TCRdb holds only the in-frame ones, with some missing. The data contain 63,000 or so clones, around 93% of them singletons. The sequencing here drew on CD4+ or CD8+ T cells sorted from blood, taken in a trial of the OX40 agonist ivuxolimab. Every receptor here comes from an adult with an advanced solid tumor such as melanoma, head and neck, liver or kidney cancer. Each CDR3 is given with its conserved first and last residue. Each record gives: V gene, J gene, CDR3 protein.

TRBV4-1	TRBJ1-6	CASSPEPGGYSPLHF
TRBV7-9	TRBJ1-2	CASSATGTGSIYGYTF
TRBV6-4	TRBJ1-1	CASSDSTGSTEAFF
TRBV11-2	TRBJ2-7	CASSPGLPTSYEQYF
TRBV6-5	TRBJ1-2	CASTGTLGFDYGYTF
TRBV28	TRBJ1-5	CASSPYRGGNQPQHF
TRBV7-9	TRBJ1-1	CASSLLGGNTEAFF
TRBV27	TRBJ1-2	CASSPSGGRYGYTF
TRBV2	TRBJ1-2	CASAGENYGYTF
TRBV7-9	TRBJ1-4	CASSPQGTANEKLFF
TRBV4-1	TRBJ2-1	CASSQDLDRSYNEQFF
TRBV29-1	TRBJ2-5	CSVVPQGETQYF
TRBV6-6	TRBJ1-1	CAIQQGWGGTEAFF
TRBV10-3	TRBJ1-1	CAIQDGDTEAFF
TRBV5-1	TRBJ2-1	CASSSLGTGNNEQFF
TRBV13	TRBJ2-7	CASRSRGGNSYEQYF
TRBV7-2	TRBJ2-5	CASSLGVGGTEETQYF
TRBV5-6	TRBJ2-1	CASSFSGTPNEQFF
TRBV6-4	TRBJ2-3	CASSDARGFDTDTQYF